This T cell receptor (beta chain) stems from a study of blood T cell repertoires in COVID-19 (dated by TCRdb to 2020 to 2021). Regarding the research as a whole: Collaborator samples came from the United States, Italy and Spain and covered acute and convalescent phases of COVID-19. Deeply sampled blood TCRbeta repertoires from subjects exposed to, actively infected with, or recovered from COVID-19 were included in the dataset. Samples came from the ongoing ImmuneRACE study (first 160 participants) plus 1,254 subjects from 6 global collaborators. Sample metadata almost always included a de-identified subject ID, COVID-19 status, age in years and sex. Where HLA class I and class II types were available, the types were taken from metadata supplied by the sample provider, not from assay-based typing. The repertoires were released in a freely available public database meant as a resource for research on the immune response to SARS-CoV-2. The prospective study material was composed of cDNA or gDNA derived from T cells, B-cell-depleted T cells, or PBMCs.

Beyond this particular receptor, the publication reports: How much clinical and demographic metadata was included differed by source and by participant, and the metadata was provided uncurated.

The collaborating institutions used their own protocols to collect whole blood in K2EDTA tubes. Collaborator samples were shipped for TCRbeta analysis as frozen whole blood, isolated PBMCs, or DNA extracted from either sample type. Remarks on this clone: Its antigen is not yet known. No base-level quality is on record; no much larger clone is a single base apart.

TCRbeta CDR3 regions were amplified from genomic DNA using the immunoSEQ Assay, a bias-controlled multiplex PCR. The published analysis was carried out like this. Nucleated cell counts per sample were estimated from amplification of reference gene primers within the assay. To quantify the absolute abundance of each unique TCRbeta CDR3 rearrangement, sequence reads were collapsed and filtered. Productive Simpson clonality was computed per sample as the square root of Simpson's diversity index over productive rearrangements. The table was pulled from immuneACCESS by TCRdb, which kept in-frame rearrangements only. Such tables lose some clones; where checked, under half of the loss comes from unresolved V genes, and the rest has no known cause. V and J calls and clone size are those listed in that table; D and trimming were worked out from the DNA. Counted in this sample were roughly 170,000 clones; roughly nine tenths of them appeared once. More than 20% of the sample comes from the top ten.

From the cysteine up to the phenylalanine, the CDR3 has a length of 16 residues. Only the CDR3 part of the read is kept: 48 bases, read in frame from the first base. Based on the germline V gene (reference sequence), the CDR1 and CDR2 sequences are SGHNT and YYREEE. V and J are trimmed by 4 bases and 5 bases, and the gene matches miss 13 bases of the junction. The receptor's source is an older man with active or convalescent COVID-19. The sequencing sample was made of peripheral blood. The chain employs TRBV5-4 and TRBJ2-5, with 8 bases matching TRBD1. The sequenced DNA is TGTGCCAGCAGCCCAAGGGGAACAGGGGGTTACGAGACCCAGTACTTC. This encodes CASSPRGTGGYETQYF.